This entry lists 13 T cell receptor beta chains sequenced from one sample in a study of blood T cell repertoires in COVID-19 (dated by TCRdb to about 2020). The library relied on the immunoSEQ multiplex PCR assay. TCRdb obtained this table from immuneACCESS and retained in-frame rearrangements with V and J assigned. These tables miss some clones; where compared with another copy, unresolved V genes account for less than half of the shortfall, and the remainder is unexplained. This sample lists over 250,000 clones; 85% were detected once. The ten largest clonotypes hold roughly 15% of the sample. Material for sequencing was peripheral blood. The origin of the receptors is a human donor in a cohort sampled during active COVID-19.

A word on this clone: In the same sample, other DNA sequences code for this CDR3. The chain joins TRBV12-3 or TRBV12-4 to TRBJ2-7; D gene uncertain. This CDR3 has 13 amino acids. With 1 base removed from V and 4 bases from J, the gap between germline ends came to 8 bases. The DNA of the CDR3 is TGTGCCAGCAGTTTAGGAGGCCCTTACGAGCAGTACTTC. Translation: CASSLGGPYEQYF.

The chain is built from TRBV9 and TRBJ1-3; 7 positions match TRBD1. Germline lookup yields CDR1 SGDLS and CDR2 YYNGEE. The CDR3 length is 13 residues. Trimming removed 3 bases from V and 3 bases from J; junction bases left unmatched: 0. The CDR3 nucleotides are TGTGCCAGCAGCGGACAGGGTGGAAACACCATATATTTT. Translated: CASSGQGGNTIYF.

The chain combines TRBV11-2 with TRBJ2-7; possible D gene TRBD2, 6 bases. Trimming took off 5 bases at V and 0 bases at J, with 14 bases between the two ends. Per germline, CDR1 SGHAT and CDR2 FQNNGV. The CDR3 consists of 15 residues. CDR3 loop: CASSPSGVNSYEQYF. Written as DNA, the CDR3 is TGTGCCAGCAGCCCCTCGGGGGTCAACTCCTACGAGCAGTACTTC.

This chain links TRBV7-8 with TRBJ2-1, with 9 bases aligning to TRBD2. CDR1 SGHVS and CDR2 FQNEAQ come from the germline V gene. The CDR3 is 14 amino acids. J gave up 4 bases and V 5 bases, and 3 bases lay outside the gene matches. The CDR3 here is CASSHSGSYNEQFF. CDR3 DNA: TGTGCCAGCAGCCATAGCGGGAGTTACAATGAGCAGTTCTTC. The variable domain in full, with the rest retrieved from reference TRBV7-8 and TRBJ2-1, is GAGVSQSPRYKVAKRGQDVALRCDPISGHVSLFWYQQALGQGPEFLTYFQNEAQLDKSGLPSDRFFAERPEGSVSTLKIQRTQQEDSAVYLCASSHSGSYNEQFFGPGTRLTVL.

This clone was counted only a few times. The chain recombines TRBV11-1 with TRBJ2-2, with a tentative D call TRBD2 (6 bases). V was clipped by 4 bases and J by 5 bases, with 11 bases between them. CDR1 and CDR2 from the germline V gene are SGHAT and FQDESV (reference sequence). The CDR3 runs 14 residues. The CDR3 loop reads CASSSGVRTGELFF. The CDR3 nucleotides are TGTGCCAGCAGCTCGGGAGTCAGGACCGGGGAGCTGTTTTTT.

The chain's CDR3 is CASSSRQGGTDTQYF. The CDR3 DNA follows: TGTGCCAGCAGCTCCAGACAGGGGGGCACAGATACGCAGTATTTT. J is TRBJ2-3 and V is TRBV7-2; 9 positions match TRBD1. The V gene's germline CDR1 is SGHTA and CDR2 FQGNSA. The CDR3 is made up of 15 amino acids. Germline trimming cut 4 bases from V and 1 base from J; bases unmatched to any gene: 3.

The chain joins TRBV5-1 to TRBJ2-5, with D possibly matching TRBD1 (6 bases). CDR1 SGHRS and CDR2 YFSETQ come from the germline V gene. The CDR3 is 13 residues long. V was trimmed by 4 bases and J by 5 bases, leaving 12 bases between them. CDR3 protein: CASSTQGFETQYF. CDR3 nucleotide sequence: TGCGCCAGCAGCACGCAGGGGTTTGAGACCCAGTACTTC.

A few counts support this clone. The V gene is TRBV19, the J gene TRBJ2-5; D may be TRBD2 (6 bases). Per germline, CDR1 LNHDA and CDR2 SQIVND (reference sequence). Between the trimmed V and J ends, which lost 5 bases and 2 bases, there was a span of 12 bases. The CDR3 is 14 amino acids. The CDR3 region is CASSAGLNQETQYF. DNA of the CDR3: TGTGCCAGTAGTGCGGGACTTAATCAAGAGACCCAGTACTTC.

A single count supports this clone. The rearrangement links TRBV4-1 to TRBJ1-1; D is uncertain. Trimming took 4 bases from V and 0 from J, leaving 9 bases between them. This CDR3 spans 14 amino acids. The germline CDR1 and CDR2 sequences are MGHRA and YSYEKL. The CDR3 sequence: CASSPYYMNTEAFF. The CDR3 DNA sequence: TGCGCCAGCAGCCCTTACTACATGAACACTGAAGCTTTCTTT.

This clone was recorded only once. CDR3 in amino acids: CASTHTGGGSGNTIYF. CDR3 DNA sequence: TGTGCCAGCACCCACACGGGCGGGGGCTCTGGAAACACCATATATTTT. The chain is built from TRBV7-9 and TRBJ1-3; possibly TRBD1 for D (5 bases). This CDR3 contains 16 residues. V was pared by 7 bases and J by 0 bases, with 16 bases between. Germline loops: CDR1 SEHNR, CDR2 FQNEAQ (reference sequence).

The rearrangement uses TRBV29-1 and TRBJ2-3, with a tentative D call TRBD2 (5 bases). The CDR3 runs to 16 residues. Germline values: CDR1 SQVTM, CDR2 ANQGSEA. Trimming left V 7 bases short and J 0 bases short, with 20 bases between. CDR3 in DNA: TGCAGCGCCATCCGGGATCGCTTTTCTAGCACAGATACGCAGTATTTT. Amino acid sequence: CSAIRDRFSSTDTQYF.

The CDR3 region is CASNQAGRVDTQYF. The CDR3 coding sequence is TGTGCCAGCAACCAAGCGGGTCGGGTTGATACGCAGTATTTT. J is TRBJ2-3 and V is TRBV11-2; tentative D call: TRBD2 (6 bases). The CDR3 runs to 14 residues. Trimming took off 7 bases at V and 6 bases at J, with 17 bases between the two ends. In germline, CDR1 is SGHAT, CDR2 FQNNGV.

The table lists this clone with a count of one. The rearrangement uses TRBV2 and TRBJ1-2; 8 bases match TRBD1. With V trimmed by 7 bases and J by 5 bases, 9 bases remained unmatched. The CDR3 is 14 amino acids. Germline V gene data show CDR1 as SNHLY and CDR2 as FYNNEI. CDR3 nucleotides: TGTGCCAGCAAGGCCGGGACAGGCACTTATGGCTACACCTTC. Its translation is CASKAGTGTYGYTF.